This entry concerns a single T cell receptor beta chain. Time point denoted: persistent/refractory GD, antithyroid drugs over 5 years with positive TRAb. Construction of the TCR library relied on RNA isolated from PBMCs. In building TCR beta libraries, iRepertoire HTBI primers were used together with Arm-PCR of CDR3 regions. TCRdb reanalysed the multiplex PCR reads using MiXCR and keeps one entry per CDR3 protein. The table lists approximately 400,000 distinct CDR3 sequences, approximately 23% of them singletons. The sample originates from a study of regulatory T cells in long-lasting Graves disease. V gave up 0 bases and J gave up 2 bases; unmatched junction bases: 9. There are 17 residues in the CDR3. Germline V CDR1 and CDR2: SGHRS, YFSETQ.

The chain carries TRBV5-1 and TRBJ2-5, with 8 bases that match TRBD2. This specimen was peripheral blood mononuclear cells (PBMCs), taken when the disease was refractory, from a patient treated with antithyroid drugs. The clonotype comes from a woman in her forties with Graves disease. The CDR3 region has the DNA TGCGCCAGCAGCTTGGGGGTAGCGGGGACACAACAAGAGACCCAGTACTTC. It encodes CASSLGVAGTQQETQYF.